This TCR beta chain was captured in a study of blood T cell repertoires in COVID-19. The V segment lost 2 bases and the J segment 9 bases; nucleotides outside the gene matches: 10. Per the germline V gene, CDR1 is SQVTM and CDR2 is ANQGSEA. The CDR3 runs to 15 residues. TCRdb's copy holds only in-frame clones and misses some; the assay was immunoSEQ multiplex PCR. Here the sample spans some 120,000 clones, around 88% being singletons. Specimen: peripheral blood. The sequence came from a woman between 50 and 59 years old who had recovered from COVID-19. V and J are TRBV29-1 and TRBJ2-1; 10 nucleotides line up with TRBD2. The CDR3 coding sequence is TGCAGCGTTGAACCCGGACCAGCGGGGGGGAGTGAGCAGTTCTTC. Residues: CSVEPGPAGGSEQFF.